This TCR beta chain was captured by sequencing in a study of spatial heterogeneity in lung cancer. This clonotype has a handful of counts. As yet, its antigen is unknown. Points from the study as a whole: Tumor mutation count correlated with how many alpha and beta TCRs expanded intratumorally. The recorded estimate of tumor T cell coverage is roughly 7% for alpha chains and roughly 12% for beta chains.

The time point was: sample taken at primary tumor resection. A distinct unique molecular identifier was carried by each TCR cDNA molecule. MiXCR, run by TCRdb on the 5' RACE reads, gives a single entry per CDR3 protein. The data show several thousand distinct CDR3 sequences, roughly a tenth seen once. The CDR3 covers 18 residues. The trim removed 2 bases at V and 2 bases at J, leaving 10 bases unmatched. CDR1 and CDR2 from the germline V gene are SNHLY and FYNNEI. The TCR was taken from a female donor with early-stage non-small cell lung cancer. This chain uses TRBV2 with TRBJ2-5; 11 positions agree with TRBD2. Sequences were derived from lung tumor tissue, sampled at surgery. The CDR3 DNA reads TGTGCCAGCAGTGAATTGGCTTTGTCTAGCGGGGGGCAAGAGACCCAGTACTTC. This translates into CASSELALSSGGQETQYF.